The clone carrying this T cell receptor beta chain was counted a single time. Before being chosen for sequencing, patients had shown CD8+CD57+ cell expansion by flow cytometry. The sample comes from a study of CD8+CD57+ T cells in acquired aplastic anemia. TCR beta VDJ and CDR3 were profiled, and genomic DNA was the template. TCRdb passed the reads through MiXCR, listing each CDR3 protein once. This sample has some 98,000 distinct CDR3 sequences, with roughly two thirds found just once. This CDR3 is built from 16 residues. Trimming shortened V by 0 bases and J by 5 bases, and 17 bases separated the two germline ends. In germline, CDR1 is SGHVS, CDR2 FNYEAQ.

This sequence originates from a human donor with aplastic anemia. The chain joins TRBV7-6 to TRBJ2-7, with D perhaps matching TRBD1 (6 bases). The sample taken for sequencing was sorted CD4+, CD8+, or CD8+CD57+ T cells (not recorded which) from PBMCs. The CDR3 region is CASSLAQGLARHEQYF. The CDR3 DNA reads TGTGCCAGCAGCTTAGCCCAGGGGCTAGCCCGCCACGAGCAGTACTTC.